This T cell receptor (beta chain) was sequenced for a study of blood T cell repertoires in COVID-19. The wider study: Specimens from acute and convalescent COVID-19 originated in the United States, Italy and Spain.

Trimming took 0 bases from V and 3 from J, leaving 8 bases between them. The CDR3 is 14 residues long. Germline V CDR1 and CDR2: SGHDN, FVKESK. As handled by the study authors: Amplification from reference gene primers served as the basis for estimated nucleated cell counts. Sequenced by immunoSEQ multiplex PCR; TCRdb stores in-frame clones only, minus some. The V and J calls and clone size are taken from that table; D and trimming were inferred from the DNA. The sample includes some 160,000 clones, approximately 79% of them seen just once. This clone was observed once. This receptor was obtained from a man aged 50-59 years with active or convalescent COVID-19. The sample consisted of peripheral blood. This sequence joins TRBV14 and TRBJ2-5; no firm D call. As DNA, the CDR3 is TGTGCCAGCAGCCAAGAAATAGCCGAAGAGACCCAGTACTTC. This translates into CASSQEIAEETQYF.